The source of this T cell receptor beta chain is a study of breast tumors, draining lymph nodes, adjacent tissues (dated by TCRdb to about 2016). Looking at the study overall: The study compared TCR beta repertoires across tumor, adjacent nontumor tissue and axillary lymph nodes from breast cancer patients. The study was designed to assess the relationships and possible T-cell exchange between tumor, surrounding tissue and draining lymph node repertoires in human breast cancer.

A word on this clonotype: Its cognate antigen has yet to be identified. Base qualities were left out, and no much larger clone turns up one base away.

V is shortened by 6 bases, J by 6 bases, and the region joining them spans 24 bases. Its CDR3 holds 17 amino acids, cysteine through phenylalanine. Left in the record is the CDR3 DNA by itself, 51 bases read in frame from the first base. CDR1 and CDR2 are drawn from the germline V gene: SGHTA, FQGNSA. TCRdb records Illumina HiSeq 2000 as the sequencer. Multiplex PCR amplification was used to generate the TCR beta chain libraries. High-throughput sequencing was used to analyze the amplified TCR beta chain products. The public reads were run again by TCRdb, first through fastp at Q25 and then through MiXCR, and only productive beta chains were kept. Each CDR3 protein gets just one entry, which takes the most common genes and DNA from the rows behind it. Here the sample has approximately 230,000 distinct CDR3 sequences; 34% occur a single time. The ten largest clones represent over 3.5% of the sample.

Lymph node samples came from the axillary draining lymph nodes of breast cancer patients. Here is what the overall study found, with its caveats: Rather than being directly demonstrated, the conclusion that tumor T cells originate in lymph nodes was presented as consistent with a hypothesis. Tumor and nontumor tissue repertoires were significantly more similar in luminal-like than in basal-like breast cancer. Tumors showed preferential V and J gene usage, and their T-cell repertoire diversity fell below that of lymph nodes yet above that of nontumor tissue. A scenario in which most tumor T cells derive from the lymph node and then expand within tumor tissue was judged to be consistent with the data.

The sample taken for sequencing was axillary lymph node tissue. This TCR was sampled from a female donor with breast cancer. Some clones in this sample may be carry-over from other donors' samples. The receptor chain draws on TRBV7-2 and TRBJ1-5, and perhaps TRBD1 as D gene, on 5 matching bases. Here the CDR3 is given as CASRPGTSAGIGQPQHF. In nucleotides, the sequence is TGTGCCAGCAGACCCGGGACTAGCGCGGGGATTGGTCAGCCCCAGCATTTT.